Listed here are 32 T cell receptor beta chains from one sample, sequenced in a study of regulatory T cells. The primer mix had 52 TRBV and 13 TRBJ primers. Sequencing was performed with immunoSEQ multiplex PCR; in TCRdb, only in-frame clones are kept and a portion is missing. The sample lists over 9,000 clones, about 80% seen once, with over 9.5% in the top ten. Sequenced sample: CD8+ T cells sorted from blood. These receptors were collected from a person aged 18 to 35 with CD3G deficiency.

The chain carries TRBV4-2 and TRBJ1-1, with unresolved D. The CDR3 is 13 residues long. Germline V gives CDR1 LGHNA, CDR2 YNFKEQ. Trimming cost V 2 bases and J 1 base, with 5 bases left between them. CDR3 DNA: TGTGCCAGCAGCCAACAGCGGAACACTGAAGCTTTCTTT. Translation: CASSQQRNTEAFF.

The chain carries TRBV27 and TRBJ2-7, with D possibly matching TRBD2 (6 bases). Trimming shortened V by 5 bases and J by 0 bases, and 17 bases separated the two germline ends. This CDR3 spans 16 amino acids. Germline-derived CDR1 and CDR2 are MNHEY and SMNVEV (reference sequence). CDR3 nucleotides: TGTGCCAGCAGTCCCTCGGGTCCCGGGAGCTCCTACGAGCAGTACTTC. Its protein is CASSPSGPGSSYEQYF.

V gene TRBV6-1 combines with J gene TRBJ2-1, with D perhaps given as TRBD1 or TRBD2 (5 bases each). Germline V gene sequence: CDR1 MNHNS, CDR2 SASEGT. CDR3 length equals 11 residues. V dropped 9 bases and J dropped 7 bases, with 10 bases sitting between them. The CDR3 sequence is CASNEGNEQFF. The CDR3 DNA is TGTGCCAGTAATGAGGGGAATGAGCAGTTCTTC.

The chain joins TRBV6-1 to TRBJ2-7, with D uncertain. The germline V and J ends were trimmed by 5 bases and 2 bases, with 10 bases remaining between them. CDR1 MNHNS and CDR2 SASEGT come from the germline V gene. The CDR3 has 13 amino acids. The CDR3 nucleotides are TGTGCCAGCAGTTCCGGACGGGCCTACGAGCAGTACTTC. Its translation: CASSSGRAYEQYF.

This clone came up a few times. This chain joins TRBV18 and TRBJ2-7, with D unclear. This CDR3 spans 13 amino acids. CDR1 is KGHSH, CDR2 LQKENI, per germline. V gave up 2 bases and J gave up 3 bases, with 8 bases separating them. CDR3: CASSPSSDYEQYF. The CDR3 DNA sequence: TGTGCCAGCTCACCATCTTCAGACTACGAGCAGTACTTC.

The rearrangement joins TRBV19 to TRBJ2-3, with a weak D call TRBD1 (6 bases). The CDR3 is 14 amino acids. The V end lost 3 bases, the J end lost 6 bases, and 13 bases lay between the germline ends. The germline CDR1 and CDR2 sequences are LNHDA and SQIVND (reference sequence). CDR3 coding DNA: TGTGCCAGTAGTATTGGACAGCCTCCGGATACGCAGTATTTT. It encodes CASSIGQPPDTQYF.

The CDR3 is CASSQDRLANEQFF. The CDR3 DNA is TGTGCCAGCAGCCAAGATAGGCTCGCAAATGAGCAGTTCTTC. The chain uses TRBV4-2 and TRBJ2-1; D gene ambiguous. The germline V and J ends were trimmed by 0 bases and 7 bases, with 10 bases remaining between them. The CDR3 length is 14 residues. Per the germline V gene, CDR1 is LGHNA and CDR2 is YNFKEQ.

V usage is TRBV5-6 and J usage is TRBJ1-1, with TRBD1 matching over 9 bases. The V gene end was trimmed by 0 bases and the J gene end by 2 bases; junction bases not matched to a gene: 2. The germline gives CDR1 SGHDT, CDR2 YYEEEE. The CDR3 has 15 amino acids. CDR3 in amino acids: CASSLGQGGNTEAFF. The DNA for the CDR3 is TGTGCCAGCAGCTTGGGACAGGGGGGAAACACTGAAGCTTTCTTT.

The chain couples TRBV25-1 to TRBJ2-3, with 12 bases identical to TRBD2. This CDR3 comprises 16 residues. Germline trimming cut 5 bases from V and 4 bases from J; bases unmatched to any gene: 7. Germline V gene lookup returns CDR1 MGHDK and CDR2 SYGVNS. CDR3 DNA: TGTGCCAGCAGTTTGACTAGCGGGGGCTCGGCAGATACGCAGTATTTT. Its protein product is CASSLTSGGSADTQYF.

In nucleotides, the CDR3 is TGTGCCAGCAGCCCCGGGACTAGCGGTCTAAACGAGCAGTACTTC. This encodes CASSPGTSGLNEQYF. V and J are TRBV11-2 and TRBJ2-7; 11 bases are a match to TRBD2. Trimming took 5 bases from V and 5 from J; bases not matched to a gene: 8. CDR3 length equals 15 residues. The germline V gene has CDR1 SGHAT and CDR2 FQNNGV.

The chain couples TRBV29-1 to TRBJ1-1; no reliable D call. V lost 7 bases, J lost 0 bases, and 9 bases lay in between. Germline V gene data show CDR1 as SQVTM and CDR2 as ANQGSEA. This CDR3 spans 12 amino acids. The CDR3 here is CSGTDMNTEAFF. DNA of the CDR3: TGCAGCGGGACCGACATGAACACTGAAGCTTTCTTT.

The rearrangement links TRBV6-1 to TRBJ1-5; D unclear. Between the trimmed V and J ends, which lost 5 bases and 2 bases, there was a span of 13 bases. The CDR3 runs to 15 residues. From germline, CDR1 is MNHNS and CDR2 SASEGT. The DNA for the CDR3 is TGTGCCAGCAGTCTTGGCCCCCAGGGCAATCAGCCCCAGCATTTT. Its translation is CASSLGPQGNQPQHF.

The chain is built from TRBV19 and TRBJ1-1; 9 positions agree with TRBD1. CDR1 is LNHDA and CDR2 is SQIVND in the germline V gene (reference sequence). The J segment lost 3 bases and the V segment lost 5 bases, leaving 13 bases of the junction unmatched. The CDR3 is 17 amino acids. The CDR3 here is CASSAQGAGFGDTEAFF. In DNA, the CDR3 is TGTGCCAGTAGTGCACAGGGGGCCGGGTTTGGGGACACTGAAGCTTTCTTT.

The chain combines TRBV28 with TRBJ1-2; D might be TRBD1 (6 bases). V was cut by 4 bases and J by 6 bases, with 12 bases left in between. The germline V gene encodes CDR1 MDHEN and CDR2 SYDVKM. This CDR3 is 13 amino acids long. CDR3 loop: CASSSVQGNGYTF. CDR3 coding DNA: TGTGCCAGCAGTTCGGTTCAGGGGAATGGCTACACCTTC.

CDR3 DNA: TGTGCCAGCAGCTTAGAGTCCCGTTTCGGGGAGCAGTTCTTC. It translates to CASSLESRFGEQFF. The rearrangement links TRBV7-9 to TRBJ2-1, with no clear D. This CDR3 is built from 14 residues. Per the germline V gene, CDR1 is SEHNR and CDR2 is FQNEAQ (reference sequence). V was pared by 1 base and J by 10 bases, with 14 bases between.

The genes are TRBV6-6 and TRBJ1-1; a possible D gene is TRBD1 (5 bases). With 2 bases removed from V and 1 base from J, the gap between germline ends came to 8 bases. Looked up from germline, CDR1 is MNHNY and CDR2 is SVGAGI (reference sequence). This CDR3 has 14 residues. CDR3 protein: CASSYTGGNTEAFF. DNA for the CDR3: TGTGCCAGCAGTTACACGGGGGGGAACACTGAAGCTTTCTTT.

V is TRBV19 and J is TRBJ1-5, with D maybe TRBD1 (5 bases). The CDR3 runs 15 residues. CDR1 and CDR2 (germline): LNHDA, SQIVND (reference sequence). Trimming shortened V by 2 bases and J by 9 bases, and 17 bases separated the two germline ends. The CDR3 nucleotides are TGTGCCAGTAGTATATCCGGCGGGGGGGGAACGCCCCAGCATTTT. This sequence encodes CASSISGGGGTPQHF. The full variable domain, with the rest looked up from reference TRBV19 and TRBJ1-5, is DGGITQSPKYLFRKEGQNVTLSCEQNLNHDAMYWYRQDPGQGLRLIYYSQIVNDFQKGDIAEGYSVSREKKESFPLTVTSAQKNPTAFYLCASSISGGGGTPQHFGDGTRLSIL.

The chain carries TRBV6-1 and TRBJ1-1; no clear D gene. The CDR3 runs 14 residues. Germline assignment: CDR1 MNHNS and CDR2 SASEGT. Between the trimmed V and J ends, which lost 3 bases and 6 bases, there was a span of 14 bases. The CDR3 sequence: CASSDSLGLSEAFF. The CDR3 DNA reads as TGTGCCAGCAGTGACTCATTAGGCCTCTCTGAAGCTTTCTTT.

The rearrangement uses TRBV7-9 and TRBJ2-7, with D possibly TRBD2 on 6 matching bases. The V gene lost 10 bases and the J gene lost 2 bases, with 12 bases spanning the gap. The germline V gene encodes CDR1 SEHNR and CDR2 FQNEAQ (reference sequence). This CDR3 spans 12 amino acids. The CDR3 sequence is CATGASAYEQYF. The CDR3 DNA sequence: TGTGCCACCGGGGCTAGCGCCTACGAGCAGTACTTC.

The table lists this clone with a few counts. The chain links TRBV6-1 to TRBJ2-7, with TRBD1 as a possible D gene (5 bases). The CDR3 is 15 amino acids. V was clipped by 0 bases and J by 3 bases, with 12 bases between them. Germline V gene sequence: CDR1 MNHNS, CDR2 SASEGT. CDR3 sequence reads: CASSEASQGSYEQYF. The CDR3 nucleotides read TGTGCCAGCAGTGAAGCGTCCCAGGGTAGCTACGAGCAGTACTTC.

The chain carries TRBV7-8 and TRBJ2-7; D is possibly TRBD1 (6 bases). The germline gives CDR1 SGHVS, CDR2 FQNEAQ. The V gene lost 5 bases and the J gene lost 5 bases, with 19 bases spanning the gap. The CDR3 totals 15 residues. The CDR3 region is CASSPMTGRPNEQYF. The CDR3 DNA sequence: TGTGCCAGCAGCCCTATGACAGGACGGCCTAACGAGCAGTACTTC.

The chain uses TRBV28 and TRBJ1-4; D possibly corresponds to TRBD1 (6 bases). The CDR3 runs 14 residues. Trimming shortened V by 6 bases and J by 8 bases, and 16 bases separated the two germline ends. CDR1 is MDHEN and CDR2 is SYDVKM in the germline V gene. The CDR3 DNA reads TGTGCCAGCAGAAAACAGGGCTCTTTAGAAAAACTGTTTTTT. Residues: CASRKQGSLEKLFF.

This clone was recorded once. The chain employs TRBV19 and TRBJ1-5, with D unresolved. The CDR3 loop spans 15 amino acids. Germline V gives CDR1 LNHDA, CDR2 SQIVND (reference sequence). V was cut by 3 bases and J by 3 bases, with 12 bases left in between. As DNA, the CDR3 is TGTGCCAGTAGTATCAGTCGGAGTTCCAATCAGCCCCAGCATTTT. Residues: CASSISRSSNQPQHF. Using reference TRBV19 and TRBJ1-5 for the parts outside the CDR3, the full variable domain is DGGITQSPKYLFRKEGQNVTLSCEQNLNHDAMYWYRQDPGQGLRLIYYSQIVNDFQKGDIAEGYSVSREKKESFPLTVTSAQKNPTAFYLCASSISRSSNQPQHFGDGTRLSIL.

V gene TRBV27 combines with J gene TRBJ1-6, with no clear D. There are 15 residues in the CDR3. Germline V lookup: CDR1 MNHEY, CDR2 SMNVEV (reference sequence). The germline V and J ends were trimmed by 3 bases and 7 bases, with 13 bases remaining between them. DNA of the CDR3: TGTGCCAGCAGTTTGACGGGGAATGGCAATTCACCCCTCCACTTT. Translation gives CASSLTGNGNSPLHF.

The CDR3 is CASSLSPLPNNEQFF. The CDR3, as DNA: TGTGCCAGCAGTTTATCGCCACTCCCGAACAATGAGCAGTTCTTC. V usage is TRBV27 and J usage is TRBJ2-1; D gene ambiguous. V dropped 0 bases and J dropped 5 bases, with 11 bases sitting between them. This CDR3 is 15 amino acids long. Germline loops: CDR1 MNHEY, CDR2 SMNVEV (reference sequence).

This clone was detected once. The V gene is TRBV13, the J gene TRBJ1-3; 7 nucleotides agree with TRBD1. This CDR3 is 18 amino acids long. Germline CDR1 PRHDT, CDR2 FYEKMQ (reference sequence). V lost 6 bases, J lost 0 bases, and 14 bases stayed unmatched. DNA of the CDR3: TGTGCCAGCAGTCATACAGGGGACCTAAAGAACTCTGGAAACACCATATATTTT. Its protein product is CASSHTGDLKNSGNTIYF.

The chain recombines TRBV7-8 with TRBJ2-5; a possible D gene is TRBD2 (5 bases). With 0 bases removed from V and 5 bases from J, the gap between germline ends came to 7 bases. This CDR3 is 13 amino acids long. The V gene's germline CDR1 is SGHVS and CDR2 FQNEAQ. The CDR3 protein is CASSLAGGETQYF. For the CDR3, the DNA is TGTGCCAGCAGCTTAGCGGGCGGGGAGACCCAGTACTTC.

This clone is large within its sample. The chain is built from TRBV28 and TRBJ2-7; TRBD2 aligns across 7 bases. The junction had 11 bases not matched to a gene; V was cut back by 6 bases and J by 3 bases. CDR1 is MDHEN, CDR2 SYDVKM, per germline. This CDR3 region has 15 residues. The CDR3 here is CASRDSGLGIYEQYF. For the CDR3, the DNA is TGTGCCAGCAGGGATTCAGGACTAGGAATCTACGAGCAGTACTTC.

This chain uses TRBV6-6 with TRBJ2-3; D possibly corresponds to TRBD1 (6 bases). Germline values: CDR1 MNHNY, CDR2 SVGAGI (reference sequence). This CDR3 has 13 residues. Trimming removed 6 bases at V and 5 bases at J, with 12 bases between. The CDR3 sequence: CASRTGLQDTQYF. The CDR3, as DNA: TGTGCCAGCAGGACAGGATTGCAAGATACGCAGTATTTT.

This rearrangement joins TRBV28 to TRBJ1-2; TRBD1 might be the D (5 bases). Trimming took off 2 bases at V and 4 bases at J, with 11 bases between the two ends. Germline CDR1 is MDHEN and CDR2 is SYDVKM. The CDR3 runs to 14 residues. For the CDR3, the DNA is TGTGCCAGCAGTTTAACGACAGCTCCCTATGGCTACACCTTC. Residues: CASSLTTAPYGYTF.

The chain links TRBV28 to TRBJ2-2, with 7 positions matching TRBD2. The germline CDR1 and CDR2 sequences are MDHEN and SYDVKM. This CDR3 comprises 19 residues. Trimming removed 2 bases from V and 1 base from J; junction bases left unmatched: 13. The CDR3 region has the DNA TGTGCCAGCAGTTTAGTAGCGGGCTCGGGACCCGGGAACACCGGGGAGCTGTTTTTT. It specifies CASSLVAGSGPGNTGELFF.

This chain's CDR3 is CASSLQTGGVGEAFF. CDR3 sequence (DNA): TGTGCCAGCAGCTTACAGACAGGGGGAGTGGGTGAAGCTTTCTTT. The chain joins TRBV11-2 to TRBJ1-1; 9 nucleotides line up with TRBD1. The J segment lost 7 bases and the V segment lost 2 bases, leaving 8 bases of the junction unmatched. Germline V gene lookup returns CDR1 SGHAT and CDR2 FQNNGV. This CDR3 has 15 residues.